The subject of this entry is one T cell receptor (beta chain). Its antigen remains unidentified. The CDR3 covers 11 residues. The V gene lost 0 bases and the J gene lost 14 bases, with 13 bases spanning the gap. CDR1 and CDR2 (germline): DFQATT, SNEGSKA (reference sequence). This entry belongs to a study of blood T cells in healthy people across ages. Then a second PCR, running roughly 7 to 11 cycles, was carried out with a sample-barcoded 5' primer and a J-beta primer mix. TCRdb independently ran MiXCR on the 5' RACE reads; one entry per CDR3 protein. The repertoire holds 600,000 or so distinct CDR3 sequences, with roughly 30% as singletons. The people who gave samples were healthy Caucasians from Russia, aged roughly 6 to 100. Samples each had at least 6 micrograms of total RNA extracted. Study-wide results and caveats: Long-lived donors carried more naive CD4+ cells and greater diversity than aged donors. With unsorted PBMCs, a conclusive comparison of naive versus antigen-experienced cells was not possible.

The genes are TRBV20-1 and TRBJ1-2; D gene ambiguous. The sequenced material came from blood. The source is an elderly woman in good health. The CDR3 coding sequence is TGCAGTGCTAGAGATCGGACCGCTGAAACCTTC. It is translated as CSARDRTAETF.